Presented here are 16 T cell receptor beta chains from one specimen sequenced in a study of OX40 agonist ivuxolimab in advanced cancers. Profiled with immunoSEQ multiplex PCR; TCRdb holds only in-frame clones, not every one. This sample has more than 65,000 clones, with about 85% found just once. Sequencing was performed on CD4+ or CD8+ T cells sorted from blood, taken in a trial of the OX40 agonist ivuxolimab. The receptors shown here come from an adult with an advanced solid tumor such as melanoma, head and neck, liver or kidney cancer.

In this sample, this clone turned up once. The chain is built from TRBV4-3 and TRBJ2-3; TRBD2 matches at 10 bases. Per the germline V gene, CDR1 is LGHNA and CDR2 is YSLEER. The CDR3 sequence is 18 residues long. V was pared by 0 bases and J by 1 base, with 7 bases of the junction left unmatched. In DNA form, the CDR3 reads TGCGCCAGCAGCCAAGATTTTCGAGCGGGAGGGGGCACAGATACGCAGTATTTT. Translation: CASSQDFRAGGGTDTQYF.

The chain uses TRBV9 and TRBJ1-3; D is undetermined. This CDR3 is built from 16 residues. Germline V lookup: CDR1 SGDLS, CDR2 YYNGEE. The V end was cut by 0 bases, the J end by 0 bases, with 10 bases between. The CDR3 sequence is CASSVVPGPSGNTIYF. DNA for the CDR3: TGTGCCAGCAGCGTAGTTCCAGGTCCCTCTGGAAACACCATATATTTT.

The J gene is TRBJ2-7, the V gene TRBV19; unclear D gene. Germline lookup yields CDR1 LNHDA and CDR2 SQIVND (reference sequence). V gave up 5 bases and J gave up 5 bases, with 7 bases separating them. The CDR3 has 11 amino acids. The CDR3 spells CASSPENEQYF. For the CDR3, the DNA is TGTGCCAGTAGTCCCGAAAACGAGCAGTACTTC.

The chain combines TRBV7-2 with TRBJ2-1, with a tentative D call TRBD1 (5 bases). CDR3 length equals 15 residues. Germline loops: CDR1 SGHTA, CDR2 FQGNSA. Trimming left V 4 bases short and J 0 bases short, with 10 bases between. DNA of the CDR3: TGTGCCAGCAGCTCAGGGCGCCCCTCCTACAATGAGCAGTTCTTC. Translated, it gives CASSSGRPSYNEQFF.

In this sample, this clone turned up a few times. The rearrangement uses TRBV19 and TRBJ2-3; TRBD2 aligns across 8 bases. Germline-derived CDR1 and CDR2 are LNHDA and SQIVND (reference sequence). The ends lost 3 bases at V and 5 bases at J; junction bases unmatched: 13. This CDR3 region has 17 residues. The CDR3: CASSIIRAGGRGDTQYF. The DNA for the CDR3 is TGTGCCAGTAGTATCATCAGGGCGGGGGGACGTGGAGATACGCAGTATTTT.

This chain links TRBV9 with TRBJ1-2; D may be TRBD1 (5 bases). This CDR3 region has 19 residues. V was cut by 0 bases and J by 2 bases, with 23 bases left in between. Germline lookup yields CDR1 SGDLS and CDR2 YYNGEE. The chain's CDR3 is CASSVGYVIRDAQNYGYTF. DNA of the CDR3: TGTGCCAGCAGCGTAGGGTACGTGATCCGGGACGCACAAAACTATGGCTACACCTTC.

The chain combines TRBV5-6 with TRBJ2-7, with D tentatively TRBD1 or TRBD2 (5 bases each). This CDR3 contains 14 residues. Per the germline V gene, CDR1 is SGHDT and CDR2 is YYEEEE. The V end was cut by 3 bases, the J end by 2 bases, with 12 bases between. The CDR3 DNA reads TGTGCCAGCAGCTGGGGGAGACTCACCTACGAGCAGTACTTC. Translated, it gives CASSWGRLTYEQYF.

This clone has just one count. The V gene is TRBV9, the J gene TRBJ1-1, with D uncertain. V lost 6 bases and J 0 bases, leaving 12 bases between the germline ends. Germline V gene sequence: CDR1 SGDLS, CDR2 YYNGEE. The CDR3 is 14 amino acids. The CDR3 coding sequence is TGTGCCAGCAAGGTGGCAGACCTGAACACTGAAGCTTTCTTT. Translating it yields CASKVADLNTEAFF.

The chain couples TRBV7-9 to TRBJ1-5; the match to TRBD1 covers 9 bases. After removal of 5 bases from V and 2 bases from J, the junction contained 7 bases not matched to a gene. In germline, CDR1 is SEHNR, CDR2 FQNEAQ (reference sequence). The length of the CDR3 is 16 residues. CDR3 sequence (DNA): TGTGCCAGCAGCGGGGCCACAGGGGGCGGCAATCAGCCCCAGCATTTT. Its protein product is CASSGATGGGNQPQHF.

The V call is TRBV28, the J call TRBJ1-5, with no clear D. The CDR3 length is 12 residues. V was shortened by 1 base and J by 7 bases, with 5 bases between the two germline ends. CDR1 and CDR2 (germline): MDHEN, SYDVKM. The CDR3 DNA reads TGTGCCAGCAGTTTATCGGAACAGCCCCAGCATTTT. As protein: CASSLSEQPQHF.

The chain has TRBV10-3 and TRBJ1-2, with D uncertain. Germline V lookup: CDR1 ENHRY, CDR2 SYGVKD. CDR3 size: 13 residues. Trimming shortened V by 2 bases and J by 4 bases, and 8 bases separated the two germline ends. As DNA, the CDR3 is TGTGCCATCAGTGAGGACGGTCCCTATGGCTACACCTTC. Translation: CAISEDGPYGYTF.

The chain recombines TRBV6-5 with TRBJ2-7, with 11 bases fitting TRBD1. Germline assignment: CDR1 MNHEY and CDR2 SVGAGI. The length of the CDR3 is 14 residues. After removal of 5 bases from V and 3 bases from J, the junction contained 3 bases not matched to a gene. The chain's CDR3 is CASSGGTGGYEQYF. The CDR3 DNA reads TGTGCCAGCAGTGGCGGGACAGGGGGCTACGAGCAGTACTTC.

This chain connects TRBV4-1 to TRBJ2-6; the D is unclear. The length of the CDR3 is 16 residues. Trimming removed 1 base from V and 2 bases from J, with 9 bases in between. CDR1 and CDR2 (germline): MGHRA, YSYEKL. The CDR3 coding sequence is TGCGCCAGCAGCCAAGTTTATAAAACTGGGGCCAACGTCCTGACTTTC. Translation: CASSQVYKTGANVLTF.

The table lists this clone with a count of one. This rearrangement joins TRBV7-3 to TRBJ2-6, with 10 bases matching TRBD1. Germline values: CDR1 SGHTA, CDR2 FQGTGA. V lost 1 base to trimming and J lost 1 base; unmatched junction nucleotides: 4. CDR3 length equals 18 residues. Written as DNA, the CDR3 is TGTGCCAGCAGCTTAATGGGACAGGGGAGTTCTGGGGCCAACGTCCTGACTTTC. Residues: CASSLMGQGSSGANVLTF.

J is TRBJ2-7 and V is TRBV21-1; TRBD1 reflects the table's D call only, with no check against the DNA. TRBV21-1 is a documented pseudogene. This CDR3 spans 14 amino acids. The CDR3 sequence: CASSDTRAGYEQYF. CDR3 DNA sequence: TGTGCCAGCAGTGACACCAGGGCTGGGTACGAGCAGTACTTC.

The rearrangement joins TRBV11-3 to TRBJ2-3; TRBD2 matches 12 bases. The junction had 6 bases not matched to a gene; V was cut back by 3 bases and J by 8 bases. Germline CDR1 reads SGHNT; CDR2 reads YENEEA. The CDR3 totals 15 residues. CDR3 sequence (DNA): TGTGCCAGCAGCTTTTCTAGCGGGGGGGGCGGTACGCAGTATTTT. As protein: CASSFSSGGGGTQYF.